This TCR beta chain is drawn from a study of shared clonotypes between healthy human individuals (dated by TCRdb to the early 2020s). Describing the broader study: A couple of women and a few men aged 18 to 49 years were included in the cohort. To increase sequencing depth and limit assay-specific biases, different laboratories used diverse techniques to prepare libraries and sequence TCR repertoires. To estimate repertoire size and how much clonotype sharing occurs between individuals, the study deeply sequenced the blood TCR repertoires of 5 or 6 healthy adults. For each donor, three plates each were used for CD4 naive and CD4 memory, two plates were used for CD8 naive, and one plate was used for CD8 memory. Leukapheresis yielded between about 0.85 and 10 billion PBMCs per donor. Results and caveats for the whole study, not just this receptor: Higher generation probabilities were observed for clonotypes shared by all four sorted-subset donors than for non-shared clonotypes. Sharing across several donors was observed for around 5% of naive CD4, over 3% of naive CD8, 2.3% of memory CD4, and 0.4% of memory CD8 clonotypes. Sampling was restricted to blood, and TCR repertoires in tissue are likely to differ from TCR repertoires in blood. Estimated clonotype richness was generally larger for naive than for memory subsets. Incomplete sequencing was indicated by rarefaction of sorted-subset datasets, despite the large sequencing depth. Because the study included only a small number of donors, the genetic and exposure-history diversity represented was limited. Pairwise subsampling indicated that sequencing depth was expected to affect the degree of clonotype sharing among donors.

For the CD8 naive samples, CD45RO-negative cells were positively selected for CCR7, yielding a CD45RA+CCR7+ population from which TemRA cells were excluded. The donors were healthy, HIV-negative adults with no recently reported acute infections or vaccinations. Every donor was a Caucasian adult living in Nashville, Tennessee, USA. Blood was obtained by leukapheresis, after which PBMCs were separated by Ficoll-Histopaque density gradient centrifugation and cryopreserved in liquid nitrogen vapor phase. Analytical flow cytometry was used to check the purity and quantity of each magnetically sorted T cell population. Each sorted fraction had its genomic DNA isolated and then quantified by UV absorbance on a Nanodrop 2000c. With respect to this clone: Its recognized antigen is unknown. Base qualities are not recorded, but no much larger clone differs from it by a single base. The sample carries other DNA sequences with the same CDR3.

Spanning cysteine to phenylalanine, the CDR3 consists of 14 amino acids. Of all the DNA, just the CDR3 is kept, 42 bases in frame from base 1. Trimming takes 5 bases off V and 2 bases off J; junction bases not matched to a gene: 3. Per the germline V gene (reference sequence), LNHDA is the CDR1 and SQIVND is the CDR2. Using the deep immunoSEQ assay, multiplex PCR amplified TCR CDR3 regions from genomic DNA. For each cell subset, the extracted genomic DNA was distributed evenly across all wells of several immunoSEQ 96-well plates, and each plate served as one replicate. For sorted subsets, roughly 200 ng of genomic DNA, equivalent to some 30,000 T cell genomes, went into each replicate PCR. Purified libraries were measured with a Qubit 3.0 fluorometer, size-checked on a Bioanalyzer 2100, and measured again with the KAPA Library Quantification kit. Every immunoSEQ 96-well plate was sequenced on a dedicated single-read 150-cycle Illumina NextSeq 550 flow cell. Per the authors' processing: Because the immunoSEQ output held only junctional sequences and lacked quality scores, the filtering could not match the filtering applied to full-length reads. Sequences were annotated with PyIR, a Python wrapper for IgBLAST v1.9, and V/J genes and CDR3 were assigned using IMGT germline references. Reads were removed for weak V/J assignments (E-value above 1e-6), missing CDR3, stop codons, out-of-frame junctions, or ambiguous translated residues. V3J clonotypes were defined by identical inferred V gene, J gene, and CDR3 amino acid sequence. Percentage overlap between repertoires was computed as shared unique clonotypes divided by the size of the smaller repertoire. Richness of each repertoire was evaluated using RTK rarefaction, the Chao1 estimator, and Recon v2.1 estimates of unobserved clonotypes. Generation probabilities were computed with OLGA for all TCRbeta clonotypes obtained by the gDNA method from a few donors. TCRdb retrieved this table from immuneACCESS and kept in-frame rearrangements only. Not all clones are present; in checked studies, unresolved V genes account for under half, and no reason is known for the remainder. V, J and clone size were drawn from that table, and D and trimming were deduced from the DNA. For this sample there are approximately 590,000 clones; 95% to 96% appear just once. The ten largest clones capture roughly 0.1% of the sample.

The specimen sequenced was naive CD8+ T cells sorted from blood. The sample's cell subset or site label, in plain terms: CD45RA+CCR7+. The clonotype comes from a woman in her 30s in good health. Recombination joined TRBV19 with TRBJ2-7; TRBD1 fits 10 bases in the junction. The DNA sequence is TGTGCCAGTAGTCCCGGGACAGGGGCCTACGAGCAGTACTTC. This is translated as CASSPGTGAYEQYF.